This paragraph covers one T cell receptor beta chain sequence. There are 14 residues in the CDR3. Germline assignment: CDR1 GTSNPN and CDR2 SVGIG (reference sequence). V trimming: 4 bases; J trimming: 7 bases; junction bases outside the gene matches: 5. This sample was included in a study of blood T cell repertoires in COVID-19. Study-level background: COVID-19 samples from acute and convalescent phases originated in the United States, Italy and Spain. PBMCs, B-cell-depleted T cells, or T cells were the source of the cDNA or gDNA that made up the material.

Source study methods: Using reference gene primer amplification, nucleated cell counts were estimated. The data were produced by immunoSEQ multiplex PCR, yet TCRdb's version contains in-frame clones alone and is incomplete. V, J and clone size derive from that table, while D and trimming were established from the DNA sequence. The table records about 180,000 clones, roughly 86% of them present only once. What the recovered Cohort 3 donors had was two negative PCRs, clearance, or symptom resolution. Material: PBMCs or T cells enriched from blood (not recorded which). V is TRBV30 and J is TRBJ2-7; 15 bases are shared with TRBD2. The TCR originated in a woman aged 25 to 39 who had recovered from COVID-19. The CDR3 coding sequence is TGTGCCTGGAAGGGACTAGCGGGAGGTCAAGAGCAGTACTTC. Residues: CAWKGLAGGQEQYF.